This T cell receptor (beta chain) derives from a study of post-analysis software for immune sequencing data. Study background: As for disease course, relapsing-remitting, secondary progressive and progressive-relapsing multiple sclerosis were all included. The study's findings and limits: When patients were compared with controls, 4 or 5 TRBV segments were more frequent, TRBV5-6, TRBV5-1 and TRBV20-1 among them. Samples from one preparation batch, clustered by F measure, grouped strongly together. Those with multiple sclerosis, the patient group, showed significantly lower normalized Chao1 diversity than controls.

The table lists this clonotype with a few counts. The antigen remains undetermined. The germline V and J ends were trimmed by 0 bases and 3 bases, with 7 bases remaining between them. There are 13 residues in the CDR3. From germline, CDR1 is SGHRS and CDR2 YFSETQ. TCR beta cDNA libraries included unique molecular identifiers. With roughly 1 to 11 million T cells as the source, a few hundred thousand cDNA molecules resulted. In TCRdb, the PCR reads were re-called with MiXCR into one record per CDR3 protein. The sample has hundreds of thousands of distinct CDR3 sequences, roughly 30% seen once; the top ten hold about 0.5%.

The material sequenced was blood. This TCR was sampled from a girl aged 5-17 years with multiple sclerosis. The rearrangement joins TRBV5-1 to TRBJ2-7; possibly TRBD1 or TRBD2 for D (5 bases each). CDR3 in DNA: TGCGCCAGCAGCTTGGATGGGGGCTACGAGCAGTACTTC. It yields the protein CASSLDGGYEQYF.